The clone carrying this T cell receptor (beta chain) was seen many times. This specimen belongs to a study of early T cells in non-severe SARS-CoV-2 infection. TCRdb used MiXCR to reprocess the 5' RACE reads, holding one entry per CDR3 protein. The table has about 61,000 distinct CDR3 sequences, 11% seen once. Germline V gene lookup returns CDR1 SEHNR and CDR2 FQNEAQ (reference sequence). The V and J ends lost 5 bases and 2 bases, in that order; junction bases with no gene match: 13. The CDR3 runs 17 residues. Sample: whole blood. The chain couples TRBV7-9 to TRBJ2-3; the match to TRBD2 covers 7 bases. The TCR originated in an adult who was a healthcare worker with PCR-confirmed SARS-CoV-2 infection or an uninfected control (not recorded which). The CDR3 region is CASSPPTGGLYTDTQYF. The CDR3 DNA is TGTGCCAGCAGCCCCCCCACGGGAGGACTTTACACAGATACGCAGTATTTT.